Given below is one T cell receptor beta chain in context. This specimen comes from a study of OX40 agonist ivuxolimab in advanced cancers. Data came from immunoSEQ multiplex PCR; TCRdb stores just in-frame clones and leaves some out. The profile shows more than 75,000 clones, around 80% of them singletons. The CDR3 is 15 residues long. J lost 8 bases, V lost 3 bases, and 12 bases had no gene match. Germline loops: CDR1 SGHNT, CDR2 YYREEE (reference sequence). The chain couples TRBV5-4 to TRBJ1-2, with 8 bases that match TRBD1. Sample: CD4+ or CD8+ T cells sorted from blood, taken in a trial of the OX40 agonist ivuxolimab. This clonotype was obtained from an adult with an advanced solid tumor such as melanoma, head and neck, liver or kidney cancer. The CDR3 is CASSSGDRGRWGYTF. The CDR3 DNA reads as TGTGCCAGCAGCTCTGGAGACAGGGGAAGGTGGGGCTACACCTTC.